This TCR beta chain originates from a study of T cell repertoires in cytomegalovirus infection. Background on the study: CMV infection together with matching HLA type was indicated by public TCR beta signatures. Study-wide findings and caveats: Dominant in the ex vivo response were TCR beta clonotypes restricted by HLA-C and specific for CMV. Cumulated frequencies of public TCR beta families served to identify carriers of CMV plus the relevant HLA.

TCRdb reprocessed the reads with MiXCR, giving one entry per CDR3 protein. The sample yields about 740,000 distinct CDR3 sequences, roughly 36% seen once. Remarks on this clonotype: Its antigen remains unknown.

The CDR3 sequence is 17 residues long. Trimming pared 2 bases from V and 2 bases from J, leaving 17 bases between. The V gene's germline CDR1 is SGDLS and CDR2 YYNGEE. The TCR comes from a human donor in good health (CMV status not recorded). Some clones in this sample may be carry-over from other donors' samples. The sequencing input was PBMCs. V and J are TRBV9 and TRBJ1-3, with D unresolved. The CDR3 nucleotides read TGTGCCAGCAGCGTCACATTGTCCGGGTCGACTGGAAACACCATATATTTT. The encoded protein is CASSVTLSGSTGNTIYF.